One and the same sample provided the 6 T cell receptor beta chains below, sequenced in a study of Graves' ophthalmopathy and Graves' hyperthyroidism. Amplified material comprised TCR beta CDR3 regions derived from RNA transcripts. An initial RT-PCR round employing HTBI primers preceded a second-round multiplex PCR. TCRdb re-called the multiplex PCR reads with MiXCR, one entry per CDR3 protein. The sample lists hundreds of thousands of distinct CDR3 sequences; 40% were seen once. Sequencing used peripheral blood. All receptors derive from an adult man with Graves' ophthalmopathy.

This clonotype was observed many times. The J gene is TRBJ1-5, the V gene TRBV20-1; 10 nucleotides match TRBD1. V trimming: 8 bases; J trimming: 5 bases; junction bases outside the gene matches: 18. The CDR3 spans 17 residues. CDR1 DFQATT and CDR2 SNEGSKA come from the germline V gene (reference sequence). The DNA for the CDR3 is TGCAGTTCCATTCTCCCTTCCGGGACAGGGGATGATCAGCCCCAGCATTTT. Its translation: CSSILPSGTGDDQPQHF.

This clonotype has ten or more counts. This rearrangement joins TRBV7-2 to TRBJ2-7, with D unclear. Deletions cut 5 bases from V and 0 bases from J, with 11 bases between. The CDR3 totals 14 residues. Per germline, CDR1 SGHTA and CDR2 FQGNSA. The CDR3 region has the DNA TGTGCCAGCAGCGTAGACCAAAGCTCCTACGAGCAGTACTTC. Its translation: CASSVDQSSYEQYF.

This clonotype was seen many times. The chain employs TRBV10-1 and TRBJ1-5; 9 bases map to TRBD1. CDR1 is WNHNN, CDR2 SYGVQD, per germline (reference sequence). V was clipped by 9 bases and J by 2 bases; unmatched bases: 5. The CDR3 sequence is 14 residues long. Here the CDR3 DNA reads TGCGCCAGACTACGGACAGGGGGCAATCAGCCCCAGCATTTT. Translated: CARLRTGGNQPQHF.

This clonotype appeared many times. The V and J genes are TRBV5-5 and TRBJ1-4; TRBD1 might be the D (5 bases). V was shortened by 4 bases and J by 5 bases, with 15 bases between the two germline ends. Germline assignment: CDR1 SGHKS and CDR2 YYEKEE (reference sequence). The CDR3 totals 15 residues. This CDR3 reads CASSGGVKKNEKLFF. The DNA for the CDR3 is TGTGCCAGCAGCGGGGGGGTAAAGAAGAATGAAAAACTGTTTTTT.

Concerning this clonotype: Germline is not matched at one junction end, which may reflect a read error. The chain carries TRBV7-9 and TRBJ1-4; no definite D call. Germline CDR1 and CDR2: SEHNR and FQNEAQ (reference sequence). CDR3 length equals 15 residues. CDR3 amino acids: CASSPNQVFNEKLFF. The CDR3 DNA is TGCGCCAGCAGCCCGAATCAGGTTTTCAATGAAAAACTGTTTTTT.

The V call is TRBV28, the J call TRBJ1-5; 11 bases are a match to TRBD1. CDR1 is MDHEN and CDR2 is SYDVKM in the germline V gene. V shed 3 bases and J 5 bases; nucleotides not matched to a gene: 3. This CDR3 spans 15 amino acids. CDR3 nucleotides: TGTGCCAGCAGTTTGGACAGGGGGCCGTATCAGCCCCAGCATTTT. This translates into CASSLDRGPYQPQHF.